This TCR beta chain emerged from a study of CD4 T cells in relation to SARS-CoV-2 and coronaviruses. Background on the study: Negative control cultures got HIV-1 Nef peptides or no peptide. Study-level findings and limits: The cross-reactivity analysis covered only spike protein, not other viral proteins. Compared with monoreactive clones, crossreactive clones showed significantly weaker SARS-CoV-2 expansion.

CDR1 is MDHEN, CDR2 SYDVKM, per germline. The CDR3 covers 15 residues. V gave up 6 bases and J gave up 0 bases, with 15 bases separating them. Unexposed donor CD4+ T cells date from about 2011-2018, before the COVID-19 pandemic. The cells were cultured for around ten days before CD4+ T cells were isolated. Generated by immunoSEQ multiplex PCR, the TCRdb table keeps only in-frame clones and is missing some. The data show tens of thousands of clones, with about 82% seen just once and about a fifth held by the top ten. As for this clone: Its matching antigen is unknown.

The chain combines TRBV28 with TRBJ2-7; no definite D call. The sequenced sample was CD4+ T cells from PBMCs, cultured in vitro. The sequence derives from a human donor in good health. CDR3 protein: CASSPSGGSSYEQYF. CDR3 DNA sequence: TGTGCCAGCAGCCCGTCGGGCGGTAGCTCCTACGAGCAGTACTTC.